One T cell receptor beta chain is described in this entry. The target antigen is unknown. Assay used: immunoSEQ multiplex PCR; TCRdb lists only in-frame clones, some missing. The top ten clones hold around 1.5% of a sample with 150,000 to 160,000 clones, 85% to 95% of them seen once. CDR1 and CDR2 from the germline V gene are SEHNR and FQNEAQ (reference sequence). Trimming pared 1 base from V and 2 bases from J, leaving 7 bases between. The CDR3 loop spans 14 amino acids. The data belong to a study of T cell responses to AZD1222 COVID-19 vaccine. Study results and caveats: Two doses of AZD1222 preceded a rise in Spike-specific TCR breadth and depth. Seropositive AZD1222 recipients at baseline numbered only five or six. Possibly, clonal diversity was underestimated; donors were largely white British and included more females. The study sampled repertoires only after the peak T cell response.

Sample: peripheral blood, taken 28 days after the second AZD1222 dose. This receptor was taken from an adult who received the AZD1222 COVID-19 vaccine. The chain has TRBV7-9 and TRBJ2-3; D remains unclear. CDR3 protein: CASSLVVPTDTQYF. CDR3 DNA: TGTGCCAGCAGCTTAGTAGTCCCCACAGATACGCAGTATTTT.